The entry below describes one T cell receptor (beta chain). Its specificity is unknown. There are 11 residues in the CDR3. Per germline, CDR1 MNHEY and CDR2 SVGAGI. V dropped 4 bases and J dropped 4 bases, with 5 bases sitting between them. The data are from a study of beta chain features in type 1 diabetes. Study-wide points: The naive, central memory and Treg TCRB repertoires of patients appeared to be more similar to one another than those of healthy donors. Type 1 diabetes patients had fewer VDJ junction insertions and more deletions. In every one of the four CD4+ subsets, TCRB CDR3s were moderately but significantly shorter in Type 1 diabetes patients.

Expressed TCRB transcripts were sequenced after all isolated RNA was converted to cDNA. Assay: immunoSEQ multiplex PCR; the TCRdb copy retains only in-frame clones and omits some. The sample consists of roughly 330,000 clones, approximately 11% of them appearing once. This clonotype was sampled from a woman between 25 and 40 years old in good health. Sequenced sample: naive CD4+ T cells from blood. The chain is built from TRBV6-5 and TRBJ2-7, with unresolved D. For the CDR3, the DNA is TGTGCCAGCAGTTCCCTTTACGAGCAGTACTTC. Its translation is CASSSLYEQYF.